This is a list of T cell receptor beta chains from one sample in a study of blood T cells in healthy people across ages. TCRdb called the 5' RACE reads again in MiXCR, with one record for every CDR3 protein. The sample has some 890,000 distinct CDR3 sequences; about 27% are singletons. These same records also appear under a second study, on T cells of mothers and their children.

Input material: blood. The source of these receptors is a middle-aged woman in good health. The CDR3 runs from the conserved cysteine through the conserved F or W. D genes are given only for firm matches. A row's size may be missing; if present it is once, few, many or a size class.

clone size	V gene	D gene	J gene	CDR3 protein	CDR3 DNA
few	TRBV5-1	TRBD2	TRBJ2-1	CASSLASGGFSSYNEQFF	TGCGCCAGCAGCTTGGCTAGCGGGGGGTTTAGCTCCTACAATGAGCAGTTCTTC
many	TRBV20-1	.	TRBJ2-1	CSARDLTQHSYNEQFF	TGCAGTGCTAGAGACCTCACTCAGCACTCCTACAATGAGCAGTTCTTC
.	TRBV6-5	.	TRBJ1-1	CVSSPPRGEAFF	TGTGTCAGCAGCCCCCCCCGGGGTGAAGCTTTCTTT
.	TRBV5-1	TRBD1	TRBJ2-7	CASSAFAGTGWGEQYF	TGCGCCAGCAGCGCCTTCGCCGGGACAGGGTGGGGGGAGCAGTACTTC
.	TRBV7-9	.	TRBJ2-7	CASSTGLFVQEAQYF	TGTGCCAGCAGTACGGGCCTGTTTGTCCAAGAGGCCCAGTACTTC
.	TRBV7-9	.	TRBJ2-6	CASPRESTSGANVLTF	TGTGCCAGCCCCCGTGAAAGTACTTCTGGGGCCAACGTCCTGACTTTC
few	TRBV12-5	.	TRBJ1-1	CASGSVNEAFF	TGTGCTAGTGGGTCGGTAAATGAAGCTTTCTTT
.	TRBV6-2/TRBV6-3	TRBD2	TRBJ2-1	CASSYQLAGKQFF	TGTGCCAGCAGTTACCAATTAGCGGGTAAGCAGTTCTTC
once	TRBV6-5	.	TRBJ2-5	CASASGDKETQYF	TGTGCCAGCGCTTCAGGAGACAAAGAGACCCAGTACTTC
.	TRBV3-1	TRBD2	TRBJ2-3	CASSPSLAGVTDTQYF	TGTGCCAGCAGCCCATCCCTAGCGGGGGTAACAGATACGCAGTATTTT
many	TRBV4-3	.	TRBJ2-7	CASSQGRVSEQYF	TGCGCCAGCAGCCAAGGAAGAGTCAGCGAGCAGTACTTC
many	TRBV12-3/TRBV12-4	.	TRBJ2-5	CASSLSLRETQYF	TGTGCCAGCAGTCTAAGCCTCAGGGAGACCCAGTACTTC
many	TRBV7-6	.	TRBJ2-7	CASSQGVQGAYEQYF	TGTGCCAGCAGCCAAGGGGTGCAGGGCGCCTACGAGCAGTACTTC
.	TRBV12-3/TRBV12-4	.	TRBJ2-1	CTSSLGGPSRNEQFF	TGTACCAGCAGTTTGGGGGGCCCTTCAAGGAATGAGCAGTTCTTC
.	TRBV4-2	.	TRBJ1-5	CASSQVQANSNQPQHF	TGTGCCAGCAGCCAAGTTCAGGCGAATAGCAATCAGCCCCAGCATTTT
.	TRBV11-2	.	TRBJ1-2	CASSLVGDNYDYGYTF	TGTGCCAGCAGCTTAGTAGGGGACAATTACGACTATGGCTACACCTTC
few	TRBV14	.	TRBJ2-3	CASSPLRGDMQYF	TGTGCCAGCAGCCCCCTCCGCGGGGATATGCAGTATTTT
.	TRBV7-2	.	TRBJ1-2	CASSTLRPGPYTF	TGTGCCAGCAGCACCTTGCGACCTGGGCCCTACACCTTC
.	TRBV28	.	TRBJ2-7	CASSMGHPNYEQYF	TGTGCCAGCAGCATGGGACATCCCAACTACGAGCAGTACTTC
.	TRBV29-1	TRBD1	TRBJ2-7	CSVARQGGVVEQYF	TGCAGCGTTGCCCGACAGGGTGGTGTAGTCGAGCAGTACTTC
few	TRBV5-6	TRBD1	TRBJ1-1	CASSLGPQGVNTEAFF	TGTGCCAGCAGCTTGGGCCCACAGGGGGTGAACACTGAAGCTTTCTTT
.	TRBV6-4	TRBD2	TRBJ2-7	CASSPSGGGLNEQYF	TGTGCCAGCAGTCCGTCGGGGGGAGGCCTCAATGAGCAGTACTTC
many	TRBV12-3/TRBV12-4	.	TRBJ2-7	CASSPRREGTYEQYF	TGTGCCAGCAGTCCCCGGAGGGAAGGAACCTACGAGCAGTACTTC
.	TRBV7-7	.	TRBJ2-3	CASSYRVADTQYF	TGTGCTAGCAGCTACAGGGTTGCAGATACGCAGTATTTT
.	TRBV7-9	.	TRBJ1-2	CASSLVQTNGAGYTF	TGTGCCAGCAGCTTAGTCCAGACGAATGGCGCTGGCTACACCTTC
many	TRBV7-6	TRBD1	TRBJ2-5	CASSLEVGQGSETQYF	TGTGCCAGCAGCTTAGAGGTGGGACAGGGGTCGGAGACCCAGTACTTC
few	TRBV10-2	TRBD2	TRBJ2-1	CASRVMRSGDNEQFF	TGCGCCAGCAGGGTGATGAGGAGCGGGGATAATGAGCAGTTCTTC
many	TRBV7-2	.	TRBJ2-2	CASSLLPGSTGELFF	TGTGCCAGCAGCTTACTTCCGGGAAGCACCGGGGAGCTGTTTTTT
few	TRBV27	.	TRBJ1-5	CASSFGRIHQPQHF	TGTGCCAGCAGTTTCGGTCGCATTCATCAGCCCCAGCATTTT
many	TRBV20-1	.	TRBJ2-3	CSARGRTSDTQYF	TGCAGTGCTAGAGGACGGACTTCAGATACGCAGTATTTT
many	TRBV20-1	TRBD1	TRBJ2-5	CSASTGVGAETQYF	TGCAGTGCTAGTACAGGGGTAGGAGCAGAGACCCAGTACTTC
.	TRBV10-2	TRBD2	TRBJ2-1	CASSEPGTSAYNEQFF	TGCGCCAGCAGTGAACCAGGGACTAGCGCTTACAATGAGCAGTTCTTC
few	TRBV9	.	TRBJ1-3	CASSVEASLGNTIYF	TGTGCCAGCAGCGTAGAGGCATCCCTTGGAAACACCATATATTTT
many	TRBV7-6	.	TRBJ2-7	CASSLNGGGEGEQYF	TGTGCCAGCAGCTTAAACGGAGGGGGGGAAGGCGAGCAGTACTTC
.	TRBV7-2	.	TRBJ2-1	CASSLWASYEQFF	TGTGCCAGCAGCTTATGGGCCAGCTATGAGCAGTTCTTC
.	TRBV28	.	TRBJ2-5	CARGRRGRVQYF	TGTGCCCGCGGTCGGCGGGGGCGCGTGCAGTACTTC
.	TRBV12-3/TRBV12-4	TRBD1	TRBJ1-1	CASSWVGTGEAFF	TGTGCCAGCAGTTGGGTTGGGACAGGGGAAGCTTTCTTT
.	TRBV14	.	TRBJ2-7	CASSHEKTVLGLYEQYF	TGTGCCAGCAGCCATGAAAAGACCGTATTGGGCCTCTACGAGCAGTACTTC
.	TRBV29-1	.	TRBJ2-1	CSVRDSPYNEQFF	TGCAGCGTCCGGGACTCGCCCTACAATGAGCAGTTCTTC
many	TRBV29-1	.	TRBJ1-2	CSVGGMGDYGYTF	TGCAGCGTTGGAGGCATGGGAGACTATGGCTACACCTTC